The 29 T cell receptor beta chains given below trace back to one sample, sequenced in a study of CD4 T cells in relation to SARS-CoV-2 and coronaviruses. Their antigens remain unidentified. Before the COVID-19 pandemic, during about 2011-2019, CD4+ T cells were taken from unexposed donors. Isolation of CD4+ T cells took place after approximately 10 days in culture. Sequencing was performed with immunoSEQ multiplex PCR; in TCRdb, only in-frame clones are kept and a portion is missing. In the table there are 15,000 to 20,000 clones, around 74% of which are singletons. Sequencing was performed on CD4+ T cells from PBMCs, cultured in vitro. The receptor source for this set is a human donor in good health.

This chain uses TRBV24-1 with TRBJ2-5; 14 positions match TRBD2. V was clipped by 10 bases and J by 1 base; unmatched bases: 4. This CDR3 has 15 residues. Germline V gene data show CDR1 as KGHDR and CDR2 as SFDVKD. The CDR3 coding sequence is TGTGCCACTGGGACTAGCGGGAGCGGCCAAGAGACCCAGTACTTC. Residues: CATGTSGSGQETQYF.

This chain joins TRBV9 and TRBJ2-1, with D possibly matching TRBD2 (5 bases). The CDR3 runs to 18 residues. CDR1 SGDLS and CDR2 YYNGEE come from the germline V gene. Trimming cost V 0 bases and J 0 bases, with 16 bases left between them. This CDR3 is CASSVVPSEGSSYNEQFF. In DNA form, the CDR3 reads TGTGCCAGCAGCGTAGTCCCCTCCGAGGGAAGCTCCTACAATGAGCAGTTCTTC.

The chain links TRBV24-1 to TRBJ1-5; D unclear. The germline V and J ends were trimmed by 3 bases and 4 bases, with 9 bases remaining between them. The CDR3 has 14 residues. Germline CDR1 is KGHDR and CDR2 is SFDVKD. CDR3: CATSDGRLNQPQHF. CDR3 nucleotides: TGTGCCACCAGTGATGGACGGTTGAATCAGCCCCAGCATTTT.

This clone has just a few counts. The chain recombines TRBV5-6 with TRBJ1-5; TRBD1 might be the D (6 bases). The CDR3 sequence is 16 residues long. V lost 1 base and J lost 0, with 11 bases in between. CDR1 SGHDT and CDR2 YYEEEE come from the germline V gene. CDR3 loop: CASSLFGQYSNQPQHF. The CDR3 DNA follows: TGTGCCAGCAGCTTGTTTGGACAGTATAGCAATCAGCCCCAGCATTTT.

CDR3 residues: CATSENRGRGVVTEAFF. The CDR3, as DNA: TGTGCCACCAGTGAAAACAGGGGCCGCGGGGTTGTAACTGAAGCTTTCTTT. The rearrangement links TRBV24-1 to TRBJ1-1; TRBD1 matches at 7 bases. The germline V gene has CDR1 KGHDR and CDR2 SFDVKD. The CDR3 spans 17 residues. The junction had 15 bases not matched to a gene; V was cut back by 4 bases and J by 5 bases.

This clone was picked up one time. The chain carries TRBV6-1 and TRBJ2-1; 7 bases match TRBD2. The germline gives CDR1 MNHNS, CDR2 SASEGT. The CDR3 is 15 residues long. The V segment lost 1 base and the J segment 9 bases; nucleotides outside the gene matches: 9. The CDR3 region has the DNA TGTGCCAGCAGTGAAGAGGAGGGAGGGCCGGGTGAGCAGTTCTTC. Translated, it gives CASSEEEGGPGEQFF.

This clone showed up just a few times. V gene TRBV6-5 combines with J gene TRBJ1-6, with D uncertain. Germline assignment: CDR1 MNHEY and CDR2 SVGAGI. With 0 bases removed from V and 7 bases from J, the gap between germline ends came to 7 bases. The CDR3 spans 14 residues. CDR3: CASSYSTGNSPLHF. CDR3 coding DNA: TGTGCCAGCAGTTACTCGACGGGGAATTCACCCCTCCACTTT.

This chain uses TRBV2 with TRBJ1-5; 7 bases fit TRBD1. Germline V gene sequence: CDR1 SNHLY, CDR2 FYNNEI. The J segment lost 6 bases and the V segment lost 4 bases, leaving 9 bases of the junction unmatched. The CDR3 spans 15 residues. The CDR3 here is CASSAYRGLVQPQHF. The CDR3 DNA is TGTGCCAGCAGTGCCTACAGGGGCCTGGTTCAGCCCCAGCATTTT.

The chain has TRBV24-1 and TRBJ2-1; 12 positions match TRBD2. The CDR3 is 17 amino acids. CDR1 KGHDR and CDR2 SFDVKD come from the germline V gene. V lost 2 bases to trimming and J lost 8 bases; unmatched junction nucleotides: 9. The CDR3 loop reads CATSDSSGRAIRDEQFF. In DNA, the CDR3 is TGTGCCACCAGTGATTCTAGCGGGAGGGCCATCCGCGATGAGCAGTTCTTC.

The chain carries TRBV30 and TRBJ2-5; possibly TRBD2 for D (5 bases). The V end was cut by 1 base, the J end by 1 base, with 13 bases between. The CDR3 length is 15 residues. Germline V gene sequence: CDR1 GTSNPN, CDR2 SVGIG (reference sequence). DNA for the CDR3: TGTGCCTGGAGTGGGAATAGAGGGCCCCAAGAGACCCAGTACTTC. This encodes CAWSGNRGPQETQYF.

The CDR3 bases are TGTGCCAGCAGAGAAACCGGGCGCGCCCTTTCCAATGAGCAGTTCTTC. It is translated as CASRETGRALSNEQFF. This chain uses TRBV2 with TRBJ2-1; D is ambiguous. The CDR3 has 16 amino acids. CDR1 and CDR2 from the germline V gene are SNHLY and FYNNEI. V was clipped by 6 bases and J by 6 bases, with 21 bases between them.

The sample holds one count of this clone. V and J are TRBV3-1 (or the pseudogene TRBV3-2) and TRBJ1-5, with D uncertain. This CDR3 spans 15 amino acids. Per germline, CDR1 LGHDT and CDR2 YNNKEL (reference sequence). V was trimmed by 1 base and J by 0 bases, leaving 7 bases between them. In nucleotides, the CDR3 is TGTGCCAGCAGCCAAGGTCCGGCTAGCAATCAGCCCCAGCATTTT. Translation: CASSQGPASNQPQHF.

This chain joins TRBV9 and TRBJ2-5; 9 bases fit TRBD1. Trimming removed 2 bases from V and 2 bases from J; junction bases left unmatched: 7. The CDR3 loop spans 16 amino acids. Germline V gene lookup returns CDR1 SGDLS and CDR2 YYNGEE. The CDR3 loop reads CASSVLGTGRQETQYF. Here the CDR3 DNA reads TGTGCCAGCAGCGTTCTCGGGACAGGGAGACAAGAGACCCAGTACTTC.

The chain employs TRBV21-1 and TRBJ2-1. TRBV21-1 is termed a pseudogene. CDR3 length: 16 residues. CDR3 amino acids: CARRSKLIGGYNEQFF. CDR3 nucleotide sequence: TGTGCCAGGAGAAGTAAGTTAATTGGGGGCTACAATGAGCAGTTCTTC.

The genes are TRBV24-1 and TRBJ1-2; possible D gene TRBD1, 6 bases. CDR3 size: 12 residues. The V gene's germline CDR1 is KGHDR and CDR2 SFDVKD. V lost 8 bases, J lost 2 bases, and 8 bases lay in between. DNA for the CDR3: TGTGCCACCAAGGGGGACAACTATGGCTACACCTTC. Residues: CATKGDNYGYTF.

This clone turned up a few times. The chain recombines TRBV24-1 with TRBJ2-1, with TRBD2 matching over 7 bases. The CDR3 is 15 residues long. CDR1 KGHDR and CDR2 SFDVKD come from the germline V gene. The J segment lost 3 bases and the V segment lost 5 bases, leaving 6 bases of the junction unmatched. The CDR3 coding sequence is TGTGCCACCAGTGCGAGACGGGACTACTACAATGAGCAGTTCTTC. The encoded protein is CATSARRDYYNEQFF.

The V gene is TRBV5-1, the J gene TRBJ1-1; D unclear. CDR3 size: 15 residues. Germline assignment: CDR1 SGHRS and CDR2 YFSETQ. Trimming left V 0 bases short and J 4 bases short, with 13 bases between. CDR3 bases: TGCGCCAGCAGCTTGGACGGACCGGTTCTCACTGAAGCTTTCTTT. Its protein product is CASSLDGPVLTEAFF.

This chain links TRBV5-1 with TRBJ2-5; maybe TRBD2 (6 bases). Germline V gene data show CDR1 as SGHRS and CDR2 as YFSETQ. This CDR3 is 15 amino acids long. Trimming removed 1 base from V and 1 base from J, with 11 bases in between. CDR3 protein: CASSLYLEGQETQYF. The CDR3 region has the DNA TGCGCCAGCAGCTTGTACTTGGAGGGCCAAGAGACCCAGTACTTC. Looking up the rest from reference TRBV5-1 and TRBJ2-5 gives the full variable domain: KAGVTQTPRYLIKTRGQQVTLSCSPISGHRSVSWYQQTPGQGLQFLFEYFSETQRNKGNFPGRFSGRQFSNSRSEMNVSTLELGDSALYLCASSLYLEGQETQYFGPGTRLLVL.

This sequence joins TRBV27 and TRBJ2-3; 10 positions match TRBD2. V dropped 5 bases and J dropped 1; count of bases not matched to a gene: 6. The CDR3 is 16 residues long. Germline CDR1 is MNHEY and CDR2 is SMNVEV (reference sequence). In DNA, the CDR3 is TGTGCCAGCAGTCCACTAGCGGGGCTCGGCACAGATACGCAGTATTTT. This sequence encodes CASSPLAGLGTDTQYF.

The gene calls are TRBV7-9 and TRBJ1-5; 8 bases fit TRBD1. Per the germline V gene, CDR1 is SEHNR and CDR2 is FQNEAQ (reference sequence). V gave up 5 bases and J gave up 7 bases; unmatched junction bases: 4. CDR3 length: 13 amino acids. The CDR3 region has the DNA TGTGCCAGCAGCCCGGACAGGGTCCAGCCCCAGCATTTT. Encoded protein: CASSPDRVQPQHF.

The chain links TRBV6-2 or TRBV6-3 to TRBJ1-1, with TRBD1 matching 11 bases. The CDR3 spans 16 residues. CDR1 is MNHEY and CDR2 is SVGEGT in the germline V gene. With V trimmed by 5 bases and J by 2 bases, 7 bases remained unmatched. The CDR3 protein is CASSKDRGPINTEAFF. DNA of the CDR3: TGTGCCAGCAGTAAGGACAGGGGGCCAATTAACACTGAAGCTTTCTTT.

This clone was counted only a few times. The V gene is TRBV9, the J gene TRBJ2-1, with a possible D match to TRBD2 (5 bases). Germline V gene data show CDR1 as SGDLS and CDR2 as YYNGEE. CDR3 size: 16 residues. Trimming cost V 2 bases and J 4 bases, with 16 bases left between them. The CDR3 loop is CASSVMPSGEYNEQFF. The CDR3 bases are TGTGCCAGCAGCGTTATGCCCAGCGGAGAATACAATGAGCAGTTCTTC.

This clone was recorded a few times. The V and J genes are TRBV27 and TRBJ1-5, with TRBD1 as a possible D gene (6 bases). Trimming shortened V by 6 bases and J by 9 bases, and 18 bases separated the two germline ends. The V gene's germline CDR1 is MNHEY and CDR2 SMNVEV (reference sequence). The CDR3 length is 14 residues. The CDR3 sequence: CASRPNRARGPQHF. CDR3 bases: TGTGCCAGCAGACCTAACAGGGCCCGGGGGCCCCAGCATTTT.

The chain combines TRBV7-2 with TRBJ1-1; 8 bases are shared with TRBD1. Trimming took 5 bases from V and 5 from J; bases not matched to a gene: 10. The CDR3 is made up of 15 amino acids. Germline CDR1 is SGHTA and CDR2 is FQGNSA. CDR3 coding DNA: TGTGCCAGCAGCATCGACAGGGGTTTTTGGACTGAAGCTTTCTTT. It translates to CASSIDRGFWTEAFF.

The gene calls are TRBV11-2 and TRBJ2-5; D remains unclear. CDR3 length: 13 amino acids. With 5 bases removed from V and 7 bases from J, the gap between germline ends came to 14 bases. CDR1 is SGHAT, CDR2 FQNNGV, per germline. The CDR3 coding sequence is TGTGCCAGCAGCGCAAGAAGAGACTTGACCCAGTACTTC. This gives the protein CASSARRDLTQYF.

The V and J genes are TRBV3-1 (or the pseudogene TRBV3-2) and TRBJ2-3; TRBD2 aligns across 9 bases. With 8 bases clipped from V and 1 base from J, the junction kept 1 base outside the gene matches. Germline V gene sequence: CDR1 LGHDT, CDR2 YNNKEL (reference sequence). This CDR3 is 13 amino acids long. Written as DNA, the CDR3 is TGTGCCAGCGGCGGGAGGGGCACAGATACGCAGTATTTT. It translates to CASGGRGTDTQYF.

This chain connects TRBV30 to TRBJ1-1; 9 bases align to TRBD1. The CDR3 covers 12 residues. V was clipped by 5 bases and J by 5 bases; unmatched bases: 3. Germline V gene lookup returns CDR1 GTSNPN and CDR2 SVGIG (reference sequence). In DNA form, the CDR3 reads TGTGCCTGGGGGACAGGGTGGACTGAAGCTTTCTTT. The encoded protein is CAWGTGWTEAFF.

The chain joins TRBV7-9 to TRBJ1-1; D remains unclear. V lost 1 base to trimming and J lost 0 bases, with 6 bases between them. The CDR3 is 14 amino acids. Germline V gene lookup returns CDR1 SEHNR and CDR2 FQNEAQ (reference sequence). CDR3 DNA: TGTGCCAGCAGCTTAGGGGCCGTGAACACTGAAGCTTTCTTT. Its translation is CASSLGAVNTEAFF.

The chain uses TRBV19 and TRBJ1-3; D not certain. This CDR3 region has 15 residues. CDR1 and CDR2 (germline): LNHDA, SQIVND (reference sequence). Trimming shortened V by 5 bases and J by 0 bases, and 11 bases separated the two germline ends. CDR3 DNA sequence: TGTGCCAGTAGTTCCTTCCATGACTCTGGAAACACCATATATTTT. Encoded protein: CASSSFHDSGNTIYF.